Listed here is a single T cell receptor beta chain. The entry originates in a study of shared clonotypes between healthy human individuals. Germline CDR1 reads SGHNT; CDR2 reads YYREEE (reference sequence). Trimming took off 4 bases at V and 6 bases at J, with 8 bases between the two ends. This CDR3 comprises 11 residues. Only in-frame clones appear in the TCRdb table, and some are missing; sequencing was by immunoSEQ multiplex PCR. This sample yields millions of clones, of which more than 80% are seen a single time; around 0.14% belongs to the top ten. The receptor's source is a man younger than 30 in good health. The chain carries TRBV5-4 and TRBJ2-7, with D possibly TRBD1 on 6 matching bases. Sequencing input: naive CD4+ T cells sorted from blood. Subset in this sample: CD45RA+ positively selected. CDR3 nucleotides: TGTGCCAGCAGCAGGGACACCGAGCAGTACTTC. Its translation is CASSRDTEQYF.